This TCR beta chain was identified during a study of multiple sclerosis patients with progressive multifocal leukoencephalopathy. This CDR3 has 13 residues. In germline, CDR1 is SGHTA, CDR2 FQGNSA. Here immunoSEQ multiplex PCR was the method, and the copy in TCRdb shows in-frame clones only, minus some. The sample consists of more than 30,000 clones, about 87% of them appearing once. The time point was: time of PML onset. T3 refers to blood collected at the onset of PML. Comment on this clone: An end of the junction does not agree with germline; a read error may underlie this. The same CDR3 is also encoded by other DNA sequences in this sample.

This sequence joins TRBV7-2 and TRBJ1-1; perhaps TRBD1 as D (6 bases). This TCR was recovered from a middle-aged woman with progressive multifocal leukoencephalopathy. The specimen was PBMCs, collected from a patient treated with natalizumab. CDR3 sequence reads: CASSLGGGSEAFF. The CDR3 nucleotides are TGTGCCAGCAGCTTAGGAGGGGGATCTGAGGCTTTCTTT.